This TCR beta chain was recovered during a study of T cells expressing NK-cell markers (dated by TCRdb to about 2020). Describing the broader study: Three sorted T-cell subsets (CD3+CD56+NKG2C+, CD3+CD56+NKG2C- and CD3+CD56-NKG2C+) from eight donors had their TCR beta-chain repertoires profiled. Most of the eight sequenced donors were HCMV-seropositive and one was HCMV-seronegative. All eight donors whose samples were sequenced were randomly selected healthy volunteers, three of them men and five women. Illumina HiSeq 2000/2500, MiSeq or NextSeq was used to sequence libraries as 2 x 150 bp reads. The research as a whole found: Those dominant clonotypes were again the most abundant among CD3+CD56-NKG2C+ cells in several donors, at about 28.3-65%. For several donors, the dominant CD3+CD56+NKG2C+ clonotypes were among the top 10 CD8+ clonotypes and accounted for about 1.0-7.5% of CD8+ T cells. Whether the expanded NKG2C-expressing T cell clones were specific for HCMV antigens remained unclear.

The CDR3 has 16 amino acids, counting the end cysteine and phenylalanine. No DNA is given. From the germline V gene, CDR1 is SGHRS and CDR2 is YFSETQ. Details on this clonotype: This receptor's antigen is unknown.

To determine HCMV serostatus, a commercial ELISA kit was used to detect HCMV-specific IgG in serum. Peripheral blood mononuclear cells were isolated from blood by Ficoll density gradient centrifugation. Instrument on record: Illumina HiSeq 2000. The TCR beta cDNA libraries were made using 5'RACE template switching, a step that added both a universal primer site and unique molecular identifiers. cDNA synthesis was primed from the TCR beta constant segment and was followed by two successive PCR amplification steps. The published analysis was carried out like this. MIGEC was used to demultiplex reads and group reads by UMI, and MiTCR was used to assemble and quantify clonotypes. To exclude erroneous sequences, only TCR cDNA sequences supported by at least two reads were retained. The tcR package was used for downstream repertoire analysis, and clonotypes were matched across fractions by CDR3 nucleotide sequence plus V segment. VDJmatch was used to annotate antigen specificity against VDJdb, with one amino acid substitution in CDR3 allowed. Once TCRdb had reprocessed the reads, it stored one entry per CDR3 protein sequence and supplied no DNA. The V and J calls and clone size come from TCRdb's table, not from the authors' own analysis. The sample's records list approximately 440,000 distinct CDR3 sequences. The ten largest clones take up 1.4% of the sample.

The sequence links TRBV5-1 to TRBJ2-3; with no DNA, the TCRdb D assignment of TRBD1 cannot be verified. The source is a woman between 45 and 60 years old in good health. Donor details come from another sample of the same person, matched by shared clones. The sequenced material came from blood T cells: a sorted CD56 or NKG2C T cell subset, CD4+ or CD8+ T cells, or bulk PBMC T cells (not recorded which). The CDR3 amino acid sequence is: CASSLAGQGLLDTQYF.